Listed here are 32 T cell receptor beta chains from one sample, sequenced in a study of OX40 agonist ivuxolimab in advanced cancers. Profiling relied on immunoSEQ multiplex PCR, and the TCRdb table lists in-frame clones only, not all of them. The repertoire consists of roughly 45,000 clones, with nearly 95% occurring once and the leading ten covering approximately 6.7%. The sequencing used CD4+ or CD8+ T cells sorted from blood, collected in a trial of the OX40 agonist ivuxolimab. The source of these receptors is an adult with an advanced solid tumor such as melanoma, head and neck, liver or kidney cancer.

The V gene is TRBV4-2, the J gene TRBJ2-1; 14 bases match TRBD2. V shed 3 bases and J 6 bases; nucleotides not matched to a gene: 7. The CDR3 runs 17 residues. Per the germline V gene, CDR1 is LGHNA and CDR2 is YNFKEQ. DNA of the CDR3: TGTGCCAGCAGCCACCGACTAGCGGGGGGGCTGAGCAATGAGCAGTTCTTC. It yields the protein CASSHRLAGGLSNEQFF.

There are a few counts of this clone. The V gene is TRBV6-6, the J gene TRBJ1-1, with D unclear. Germline V gives CDR1 MNHNY, CDR2 SVGAGI (reference sequence). The CDR3 contains 14 residues. V lost 0 bases and J 1 base, leaving 6 bases between the germline ends. This chain's CDR3 is CASSYSEGNTEAFF. In DNA form, the CDR3 reads TGTGCCAGCAGTTACTCAGAGGGGAACACTGAAGCTTTCTTT.

The chain is built from TRBV4-1 and TRBJ2-7; D unclear. The CDR3 has 14 residues. Germline V gene sequence: CDR1 MGHRA, CDR2 YSYEKL. V lost 0 bases, J lost 1 base, and 7 bases lay in between. The CDR3 reads CASSQEAGSYEQYF. The DNA of the CDR3 is TGCGCCAGCAGCCAAGAGGCCGGATCCTACGAGCAGTACTTC.

The chain carries TRBV6-5 and TRBJ1-1; a possible D gene is TRBD1 (5 bases). Germline lookup yields CDR1 MNHEY and CDR2 SVGAGI. V lost 0 bases, J lost 4 bases, and 15 bases lay in between. The length of the CDR3 is 16 residues. The CDR3 region is CASSYSNPGRGTEAFF. The CDR3 coding sequence is TGTGCCAGCAGTTACTCGAACCCAGGGAGGGGCACTGAAGCTTTCTTT.

The rearrangement joins TRBV4-1 to TRBJ2-3; TRBD2 matches 7 bases. This CDR3 spans 14 amino acids. V was pared by 3 bases and J by 3 bases, with 3 bases of the junction left unmatched. In germline, CDR1 is MGHRA, CDR2 YSYEKL. For the CDR3, the DNA is TGCGCCAGCAGCCACCTGGGGGGGACAGATACGCAGTATTTT. Its translation: CASSHLGGTDTQYF.

CDR3 sequence reads: CASRRPRGSLTDTQYF. The CDR3 DNA sequence: TGTGCCAGCAGACGCCCCAGGGGAAGTTTAACAGATACGCAGTATTTT. The chain links TRBV7-9 to TRBJ2-3; the D gene is possibly TRBD1 (6 bases). The germline V gene has CDR1 SEHNR and CDR2 FQNEAQ (reference sequence). This CDR3 contains 16 residues. The ends were cut back, 6 bases at V and 3 bases at J, with 19 bases in the middle.

The chain links TRBV27 to TRBJ1-1; 7 bases line up with TRBD1. V lost 7 bases, J lost 9 bases, and 11 bases stayed unmatched. This CDR3 is 13 amino acids long. Germline CDR1 is MNHEY and CDR2 is SMNVEV (reference sequence). The CDR3 sequence: CASTLSDRPKAFF. CDR3 in DNA: TGTGCCAGCACCCTATCGGACAGGCCTAAAGCTTTCTTT.

This chain connects TRBV2 to TRBJ1-5; D remains unclear. V lost 8 bases to trimming and J lost 5 bases, with 10 bases between them. This CDR3 is built from 12 residues. Germline V gene data show CDR1 as SNHLY and CDR2 as FYNNEI. The CDR3 region is CASSIGYQPQHF. CDR3 DNA sequence: TGTGCCAGCTCAATCGGCTATCAGCCCCAGCATTTT.

V usage is TRBV7-9 and J usage is TRBJ2-7, with 9 bases that match TRBD1. Trimming removed 6 bases from V and 4 bases from J; junction bases left unmatched: 7. The CDR3 loop spans 14 amino acids. The germline V gene has CDR1 SEHNR and CDR2 FQNEAQ (reference sequence). In DNA, the CDR3 is TGTGCCAGCAGATCGGGACAGGGTTCATACGAGCAGTACTTC. Amino acid sequence: CASRSGQGSYEQYF. Full variable domain (rest looked up from reference TRBV7-9 and TRBJ2-7): DTGVSQNPRHKITKRGQNVTFRCDPISEHNRLYWYRQTLGQGPEFLTYFQNEAQLEKSRLLSDRFSAERPKGSFSTLEIQRTEQGDSAMYLCASRSGQGSYEQYFGPGTRLTVT.

This rearrangement joins TRBV5-5 to TRBJ1-1, with 7 bases lining up with TRBD1. CDR3 length equals 14 residues. The J segment lost 4 bases and the V segment lost 1 base, leaving 4 bases of the junction unmatched. Looked up from germline, CDR1 is SGHKS and CDR2 is YYEKEE (reference sequence). The CDR3 region is CASSLNQGGTEAFF. The CDR3, as DNA: TGTGCCAGCAGCTTGAACCAGGGGGGCACTGAAGCTTTCTTT.

V and J are TRBV2 and TRBJ2-5; 13 nucleotides line up with TRBD2. V was pared by 5 bases and J by 7 bases, with 10 bases of the junction left unmatched. The germline V gene encodes CDR1 SNHLY and CDR2 FYNNEI. The CDR3 spans 16 residues. CDR3 nucleotide sequence: TGTGCCAGCAGTTCTACTAGCGGGGGGGCCGAGGTGACCCAGTACTTC. It specifies CASSSTSGGAEVTQYF.

This sequence joins TRBV18 and TRBJ2-1; 7 bases align to TRBD2. The V segment lost 0 bases and the J segment 3 bases; nucleotides outside the gene matches: 5. This CDR3 spans 16 amino acids. Germline-derived CDR1 and CDR2 are KGHSH and LQKENI. CDR3 in amino acids: CASSPPREGFYNEQFF. Here the CDR3 DNA reads TGTGCCAGCTCACCACCGAGGGAGGGGTTCTACAATGAGCAGTTCTTC.

The chain is built from TRBV6-1 and TRBJ2-5; possible D gene TRBD2, 6 bases. Trimming cost V 4 bases and J 2 bases, with 11 bases left between them. This CDR3 region has 14 residues. CDR1 is MNHNS and CDR2 is SASEGT in the germline V gene. CDR3 sequence reads: CASSGGDGQETQYF. The DNA of the CDR3 is TGTGCCAGCAGTGGGGGGGACGGACAAGAGACCCAGTACTTC.

The V gene is TRBV6-5, the J gene TRBJ2-7; either TRBD1 or TRBD2 may fit D (5 bases each). V lost 2 bases to trimming and J lost 3 bases, with 8 bases between them. The CDR3 covers 13 residues. Germline lookup yields CDR1 MNHEY and CDR2 SVGAGI. Here the CDR3 DNA reads TGTGCCAGCAGTTACGATGGGGGCTACGAGCAGTACGTC. Encoded protein: CASSYDGGYEQYV.

The chain carries TRBV7-6 and TRBJ2-5; no firm D call. This CDR3 contains 11 residues. Trimming took 4 bases from V and 2 from J, leaving 2 bases between them. The germline V gene encodes CDR1 SGHVS and CDR2 FNYEAQ. The chain's CDR3 is CASSSQETQYF. The CDR3 DNA reads TGTGCCAGCAGCTCACAAGAGACCCAGTACTTC.

The CDR3 DNA reads TGTGCCAGTAGTATAGAGTTTGCCACCCAAGAGACCCAGTACTTC. Its translation: CASSIEFATQETQYF. The V call is TRBV19, the J call TRBJ2-5; D is uncertain. The germline gives CDR1 LNHDA, CDR2 SQIVND (reference sequence). The CDR3 is made up of 15 amino acids. V was pared by 0 bases and J by 1 base, with 9 bases between.

The chain is built from TRBV5-1 and TRBJ1-3; the D is unclear. The CDR3 is made up of 16 amino acids. V was trimmed by 0 bases and J by 4 bases, leaving 14 bases between them. The V gene's germline CDR1 is SGHRS and CDR2 YFSETQ. CDR3 nucleotide sequence: TGCGCCAGCAGCTTGGGGGTAGAGTCCTCCGGAAACACCATATATTTT. The encoded protein is CASSLGVESSGNTIYF. Using reference TRBV5-1 and TRBJ1-3 for the parts outside the CDR3, the full variable domain is KAGVTQTPRYLIKTRGQQVTLSCSPISGHRSVSWYQQTPGQGLQFLFEYFSETQRNKGNFPGRFSGRQFSNSRSEMNVSTLELGDSALYLCASSLGVESSGNTIYFGEGSWLTVV.

This clone was counted a single time. The V call is TRBV7-9, the J call TRBJ1-1, with D maybe TRBD1 (5 bases). Trimming shortened V by 3 bases and J by 4 bases, and 9 bases separated the two germline ends. This CDR3 region has 13 residues. CDR1 and CDR2 (germline): SEHNR, FQNEAQ (reference sequence). The CDR3 is CASSFQGSTEAFF. As DNA, the CDR3 is TGTGCCAGCAGCTTTCAGGGATCCACTGAAGCTTTCTTT.

The chain has TRBV27 and TRBJ1-4; D might be TRBD1 (5 bases). This CDR3 comprises 15 residues. V was cut by 5 bases and J by 4 bases, with 14 bases left in between. The V gene's germline CDR1 is MNHEY and CDR2 SMNVEV (reference sequence). This chain's CDR3 is CASSPAGGINEKLFF. The CDR3 DNA reads TGTGCCAGCAGTCCGGCCGGGGGGATTAATGAAAAACTGTTTTTT.

The V call is TRBV6-5, the J call TRBJ1-1; 7 bases agree with TRBD1. Germline-derived CDR1 and CDR2 are MNHEY and SVGAGI. The CDR3 sequence is 15 residues long. V lost 4 bases to trimming and J lost 0 bases; unmatched junction nucleotides: 5. The CDR3 DNA sequence: TGTGCCAGCAGTTCGCTGACAGGGTTGAACACTGAAGCTTTCTTT. This gives the protein CASSSLTGLNTEAFF.

The J gene is TRBJ1-2, the V gene TRBV7-9; D is unclear. V dropped 1 base and J dropped 8 bases, with 11 bases sitting between them. Germline CDR1 is SEHNR and CDR2 is FQNEAQ (reference sequence). This CDR3 is 13 amino acids long. CDR3 in DNA: TGTGCCAGCAGCTTAGGCCAGGCGGCGGGCTACACCTTC. Encoded protein: CASSLGQAAGYTF. The full variable domain, in which reference TRBV7-9 and TRBJ1-2 provide the parts outside the CDR3, is DTGVSQNPRHKITKRGQNVTFRCDPISEHNRLYWYRQTLGQGPEFLTYFQNEAQLEKSRLLSDRFSAERPKGSFSTLEIQRTEQGDSAMYLCASSLGQAAGYTFGSGTRLTVV.

The rearrangement uses TRBV25-1 and TRBJ2-5; 15 bases fit TRBD2. Looked up from germline, CDR1 is MGHDK and CDR2 is SYGVNS. This CDR3 has 15 residues. V trimming: 4 bases; J trimming: 4 bases; junction bases outside the gene matches: 1. For the CDR3, the DNA is TGTGCCAGCAGTGCGGGACTAGCGGGGGGAGAGACCCAGTACTTC. Protein product: CASSAGLAGGETQYF.

The V call is TRBV7-9, the J call TRBJ2-7; D call uncertain. This CDR3 has 12 residues. V was clipped by 1 base and J by 11 bases, with 12 bases between them. The germline gives CDR1 SEHNR, CDR2 FQNEAQ (reference sequence). CDR3 in DNA: TGTGCCAGCAGCTTAGGTGGCCCTGCAAAGTACTTC. Protein product: CASSLGGPAKYF. The full variable domain, completed using reference TRBV7-9 and TRBJ2-7, is DTGVSQNPRHKITKRGQNVTFRCDPISEHNRLYWYRQTLGQGPEFLTYFQNEAQLEKSRLLSDRFSAERPKGSFSTLEIQRTEQGDSAMYLCASSLGGPAKYFGPGTRLTVT.

The rearrangement links TRBV6-4 to TRBJ2-3; possibly TRBD1 for D (5 bases). Germline V gene data show CDR1 as MRHNA and CDR2 as SNTAGT. Trimming pared 4 bases from V and 2 bases from J, leaving 10 bases between. The CDR3 totals 14 residues. The CDR3 loop is CASSVETATDTQYF. The CDR3 DNA is TGTGCCAGCAGTGTTGAGACAGCCACAGATACGCAGTATTTT.

CDR3 in amino acids: CASSQGIGAGNTEAFF. The DNA for the CDR3 is TGCGCCAGCAGCCAAGGTATCGGCGCCGGGAATACTGAAGCTTTCTTT. The genes are TRBV4-1 and TRBJ1-1; unclear D gene. The V gene's germline CDR1 is MGHRA and CDR2 YSYEKL. The V gene lost 1 base and the J gene lost 5 bases, with 17 bases spanning the gap. The CDR3 loop spans 16 amino acids.

This chain links TRBV27 with TRBJ1-1, with unresolved D. CDR1 is MNHEY and CDR2 is SMNVEV in the germline V gene (reference sequence). The CDR3 spans 15 residues. Trimming shortened V by 5 bases and J by 6 bases, and 19 bases separated the two germline ends. Here the CDR3 reads CASSPPAGGGAEAFF. CDR3 DNA sequence: TGTGCCAGCAGTCCCCCCGCGGGAGGAGGCGCTGAAGCTTTCTTT.

The chain recombines TRBV13 with TRBJ1-1, with 8 bases identical to TRBD1. The CDR3 sequence is 11 residues long. Germline CDR1 and CDR2: PRHDT and FYEKMQ (reference sequence). The J segment lost 11 bases and the V segment lost 6 bases, leaving 5 bases of the junction unmatched. CDR3 amino acids: CASSMDRVAFF. DNA for the CDR3: TGTGCCAGCAGTATGGACAGGGTTGCTTTCTTT.

This chain joins TRBV13 and TRBJ2-3; D is perhaps TRBD1 (6 bases). V lost 1 base and J lost 0, with 8 bases in between. Germline assignment: CDR1 PRHDT and CDR2 FYEKMQ (reference sequence). CDR3 length: 15 residues. CDR3 in amino acids: CASSLAGHSTDTQYF. The CDR3 DNA is TGTGCCAGCAGCTTAGCGGGACATAGCACAGATACGCAGTATTTT.

The V and J genes are TRBV27 and TRBJ1-4; 7 bases are shared with TRBD1. In germline, CDR1 is MNHEY, CDR2 SMNVEV (reference sequence). V lost 6 bases, J lost 7 bases, and 5 bases stayed unmatched. There are 13 residues in the CDR3. CDR3 protein: CASSPGTVEKLFF. The CDR3 region has the DNA TGTGCCAGCAGCCCCGGGACAGTTGAAAAACTGTTTTTT.

The rearrangement links TRBV28 to TRBJ2-1; 9 bases map to TRBD1. In germline, CDR1 is MDHEN, CDR2 SYDVKM. V was pared by 3 bases and J by 7 bases, with 4 bases of the junction left unmatched. This CDR3 region has 14 residues. CDR3 in amino acids: CASSFGQGTNEQFF. The CDR3 region has the DNA TGTGCCAGCAGTTTCGGACAGGGGACGAATGAGCAGTTCTTC.

About this clone itself: The junction shows a germline mismatch at one end, possibly a read error. The chain recombines TRBV5-4 with TRBJ1-2; D call uncertain. Germline V CDR1 and CDR2: SGHNT, YYREEE (reference sequence). This CDR3 has 15 amino acids. The CDR3 DNA reads TGTGCCAGCAGCTTGGGGATGGCATCTAACTATGGCTGCACCTTC. This sequence encodes CASSLGMASNYGCTF.

The rearrangement links TRBV6-1 to TRBJ1-3; no firm D call. CDR1 MNHNS and CDR2 SASEGT come from the germline V gene. This CDR3 is built from 16 residues. With 2 bases removed from V and 0 bases from J, the gap between germline ends came to 11 bases. The CDR3 DNA sequence: TGTGCCAGCAGTGAATACATTCCGCGCTCTGGAAACACCATATATTTT. The encoded protein is CASSEYIPRSGNTIYF.